A selection of T cell receptor beta chains follows, all from one sample in a study of cytotoxic CD8 clonotypes in ibrutinib-treated CLL. Measured with immunoSEQ multiplex PCR; TCRdb has only the in-frame clones, and not every one. The table shows 300,000 or so clones, with under 70% occurring only once. Sample: PBMCs, taken after 36 months of ibrutinib treatment. Receptors were obtained from a human donor with chronic lymphocytic leukemia. CDR3s include the opening cysteine and the closing phenylalanine or tryptophan. Fields, in order: clone size, V gene, D gene, J gene, CDR3 protein, CDR3 DNA. D genes are given only for firm matches. For some rows the clone size is stated as once, few or many, or as a class when expanded; others skip it.

clone size: -
V gene: TRBV10-3
D gene: TRBD2
J gene: TRBJ2-3
CDR3 protein: CAIKRLAGASTDTQYF
CDR3 DNA: TGTGCCATCAAACGACTAGCGGGAGCTAGCACAGATACGCAGTATTTT

clone size: -
V gene: TRBV11-3
D gene: TRBD2
J gene: TRBJ2-1
CDR3 protein: CASSLGTSFEQFF
CDR3 DNA: TGTGCCAGCAGCTTAGGGACTAGTTTTGAGCAGTTCTTC

clone size: -
V gene: TRBV6-6
D gene: -
J gene: TRBJ2-1
CDR3 protein: CASSYGPPENEQFF
CDR3 DNA: TGTGCCAGCAGTTACGGTCCACCCGAGAATGAGCAGTTCTTC

clone size: -
V gene: TRBV29-1
D gene: -
J gene: TRBJ2-1
CDR3 protein: CSVPVVISYNEQFF
CDR3 DNA: TGCAGCGTTCCAGTAGTTATCTCTTACAATGAGCAGTTCTTC

clone size: -
V gene: TRBV6-5
D gene: -
J gene: TRBJ1-1
CDR3 protein: CASSSGFGNTEAFF
CDR3 DNA: TGTGCCAGCAGTTCCGGTTTCGGGAACACTGAAGCTTTCTTT

clone size: once
V gene: TRBV11-2
D gene: TRBD1
J gene: TRBJ1-4
CDR3 protein: CASSPTGSRTNEKLFF
CDR3 DNA: TGTGCCAGCAGCCCGACAGGGAGTAGAACTAATGAAAAACTGTTTTTT

clone size: -
V gene: TRBV7-2
D gene: TRBD1
J gene: TRBJ1-5
CDR3 protein: CASSARTGDQPQHF
CDR3 DNA: TGTGCCAGCAGCGCCCGGACAGGGGATCAGCCCCAGCATTTT

clone size: -
V gene: TRBV4-1
D gene: -
J gene: TRBJ2-7
CDR3 protein: CASSQGTGYEQYF
CDR3 DNA: TGCGCCAGCAGCCAGGGCACAGGGTACGAGCAGTACTTC

clone size: -
V gene: TRBV7-2
D gene: TRBD2
J gene: TRBJ2-2
CDR3 protein: CASSLGLAGGPAGELFF
CDR3 DNA: TGTGCCAGCAGCTTAGGCCTAGCGGGAGGGCCGGCCGGGGAGCTGTTTTTT

clone size: -
V gene: TRBV6-5
D gene: -
J gene: TRBJ2-1
CDR3 protein: CASRQGGRDEQFF
CDR3 DNA: TGTGCCAGCAGACAGGGAGGTAGGGATGAGCAGTTCTTC

clone size: -
V gene: TRBV27
D gene: TRBD1
J gene: TRBJ2-3
CDR3 protein: CASSFSALRQGASDTQYF
CDR3 DNA: TGTGCCAGCAGTTTCTCAGCCTTGAGACAGGGGGCGTCTGATACGCAGTATTTT

clone size: -
V gene: TRBV6-5
D gene: TRBD2
J gene: TRBJ2-1
CDR3 protein: CASSYLGLGNEQFF
CDR3 DNA: TGTGCCAGCAGTTACTTGGGACTAGGCAATGAGCAGTTCTTC

clone size: -
V gene: TRBV29-1
D gene: TRBD1
J gene: TRBJ1-1
CDR3 protein: CSVRDRSDTEAFF
CDR3 DNA: TGCAGCGTCCGGGACAGGTCGGACACTGAAGCTTTCTTT

clone size: -
V gene: TRBV6-1
D gene: TRBD1
J gene: TRBJ2-7
CDR3 protein: CASSEGPRDSLWYEQYF
CDR3 DNA: TGTGCCAGCAGTGAAGGTCCCCGGGACAGCCTTTGGTACGAGCAGTACTTC

clone size: few
V gene: TRBV15
D gene: -
J gene: TRBJ1-2
CDR3 protein: CATSRMWTDSNGYTF
CDR3 DNA: TGTGCCACCAGCAGAATGTGGACAGACTCTAATGGCTACACCTTC

clone size: -
V gene: TRBV21-1
D gene: -
J gene: TRBJ2-1
CDR3 protein: CASSKSGTSGALGVFF
CDR3 DNA: TGTGCCAGCAGCAAATCGGGGACTAGCGGAGCCCTTGGGGTATTCTTC

clone size: -
V gene: TRBV7-3
D gene: -
J gene: TRBJ2-2
CDR3 protein: CASSLTTTGELFF
CDR3 DNA: TGTGCCAGCAGCTTAACGACTACCGGGGAGCTGTTTTTT

clone size: -
V gene: TRBV4-2
D gene: -
J gene: TRBJ1-5
CDR3 protein: CASSLKGGSSNQPQHF
CDR3 DNA: TGTGCCAGCAGCCTAAAGGGGGGTAGCAGCAATCAGCCCCAGCATTTT

clone size: -
V gene: TRBV20-1
D gene: -
J gene: TRBJ1-2
CDR3 protein: CSADRNYGYTF
CDR3 DNA: TGCAGTGCTGACAGGAACTATGGTTACACCTTC

clone size: -
V gene: TRBV27
D gene: TRBD2
J gene: TRBJ2-2
CDR3 protein: CASSRRGLNTGELFF
CDR3 DNA: TGTGCCAGCAGTCGACGGGGACTAAACACCGGGGAGCTGTTTTTT

clone size: few
V gene: TRBV30
D gene: TRBD2
J gene: TRBJ2-3
CDR3 protein: CAWSTSGRSDTQYF
CDR3 DNA: TGTGCCTGGAGTACTAGCGGGAGATCCGATACGCAGTATTTT

clone size: -
V gene: TRBV21-1
D gene: -
J gene: TRBJ2-2
CDR3 protein: CASTMGLAGGTGELFF
CDR3 DNA: TGTGCCAGCACCATGGGACTAGCGGGAGGGACCGGGGAGCTGTTTTTT

clone size: -
V gene: TRBV25-1
D gene: TRBD1
J gene: TRBJ2-2
CDR3 protein: CASSEWGTANTGELFF
CDR3 DNA: TGTGCCAGCAGTGAATGGGGGACAGCGAACACCGGGGAGCTGTTTTTT

clone size: -
V gene: TRBV15
D gene: -
J gene: TRBJ1-5
CDR3 protein: CATSREDSNQPQHF
CDR3 DNA: TGTGCCACCAGCAGAGAGGATAGCAATCAGCCCCAGCATTTT

clone size: -
V gene: TRBV7-3
D gene: TRBD2
J gene: TRBJ2-1
CDR3 protein: CASSPTSGPSYNEQFF
CDR3 DNA: TGTGCCAGCAGCCCCACTAGCGGGCCCTCCTACAATGAGCAGTTCTTC

clone size: -
V gene: TRBV18
D gene: TRBD1
J gene: TRBJ1-4
CDR3 protein: CASSRVTGVEKLFF
CDR3 DNA: TGTGCCAGCTCACGGGTGACAGGGGTAGAAAAACTGTTTTTT

clone size: -
V gene: TRBV10-3
D gene: -
J gene: TRBJ2-7
CDR3 protein: CAIRATYEQYF
CDR3 DNA: TGTGCCATCAGGGCTACCTACGAGCAGTACTTC

clone size: -
V gene: TRBV29-1
D gene: TRBD1
J gene: TRBJ1-1
CDR3 protein: CSARTGTNTEAFF
CDR3 DNA: TGCAGCGCCAGGACAGGGACTAACACTGAAGCTTTCTTT

clone size: -
V gene: TRBV28
D gene: -
J gene: TRBJ2-1
CDR3 protein: CASSFAQIYNEQFF
CDR3 DNA: TGTGCCAGCAGTTTTGCGCAGATCTACAATGAGCAGTTCTTC

clone size: few
V gene: TRBV4-3
D gene: -
J gene: TRBJ2-7
CDR3 protein: CASSPHQGGYEQYF
CDR3 DNA: TGCGCCAGCAGCCCGCACCAGGGCGGGTACGAGCAGTACTTC

clone size: once
V gene: TRBV9
D gene: -
J gene: TRBJ2-2
CDR3 protein: CASSVAQNVNTGELFF
CDR3 DNA: TGTGCCAGCAGCGTAGCTCAGAATGTAAACACCGGGGAGCTGTTTTTT

clone size: -
V gene: TRBV10-3
D gene: TRBD1
J gene: TRBJ2-2
CDR3 protein: CAIRALGTGIAGELFF
CDR3 DNA: TGTGCCATCAGAGCTTTAGGGACAGGGATTGCCGGGGAGCTGTTTTTT

clone size: few
V gene: TRBV2
D gene: -
J gene: TRBJ1-2
CDR3 protein: CASKKETGNYGYTF
CDR3 DNA: TGTGCCAGCAAAAAAGAGACAGGAAACTATGGCTACACCTTC

clone size: -
V gene: TRBV7-2
D gene: -
J gene: TRBJ2-1
CDR3 protein: CASSAAVGSYNEQFF
CDR3 DNA: TGTGCCAGCAGCGCAGCAGTGGGGTCCTACAATGAGCAGTTCTTC

clone size: -
V gene: TRBV5-1
D gene: -
J gene: TRBJ2-7
CDR3 protein: CASTSPGRPYEQYF
CDR3 DNA: TGCGCCAGCACTTCCCCAGGGAGGCCCTACGAGCAGTACTTC

clone size: -
V gene: TRBV10-3
D gene: TRBD1
J gene: TRBJ2-5
CDR3 protein: CAISDSGGLSQETQYF
CDR3 DNA: TGTGCCATCAGTGATTCAGGGGGCCTATCCCAAGAGACCCAGTACTTC

clone size: -
V gene: TRBV9
D gene: TRBD2
J gene: TRBJ2-3
CDR3 protein: CASSVLWTSRTQYF
CDR3 DNA: TGTGCCAGCAGCGTACTTTGGACTAGTAGAACGCAGTATTTT

clone size: -
V gene: TRBV4-1
D gene: TRBD1
J gene: TRBJ2-7
CDR3 protein: CASSQGGTGFHEQYF
CDR3 DNA: TGCGCCAGCAGCCAGGGCGGGACAGGGTTCCACGAGCAGTACTTC

clone size: few
V gene: TRBV28
D gene: TRBD1
J gene: TRBJ1-2
CDR3 protein: CAIRTGFNYGYTF
CDR3 DNA: TGTGCCATCCGGACAGGGTTTAACTATGGCTACACCTTC